Shown below are 32 T cell receptor beta chains from a single sample sequenced in a study of blood T cell repertoires in COVID-19. Assay: immunoSEQ multiplex PCR; the TCRdb copy retains only in-frame clones and omits some. Of fewer than 250,000 clones in the sample, 80% to 90% were seen once. The sequencing input was PBMCs or T cells enriched from blood (not recorded which). The source of these receptors is a woman aged 40 to 50 who had been exposed to COVID-19.

Written as DNA, the CDR3 is TGTGCCAGCAAGGGGGACTACGAGCAGTACTTC. Its translation is CASKGDYEQYF. This chain connects TRBV28 to TRBJ2-7; the D gene is possibly TRBD1 (6 bases). The germline gives CDR1 MDHEN, CDR2 SYDVKM. This CDR3 spans 11 amino acids. V lost 7 bases and J 3 bases, leaving 7 bases between the germline ends.

The CDR3 sequence: CASSQIAGDRGMNTEAFF. The CDR3, as DNA: TGCGCCAGCAGCCAAATTGCGGGGGACAGGGGCATGAACACTGAAGCTTTCTTT. The chain has TRBV4-3 and TRBJ1-1; 10 bases agree with TRBD1. The germline CDR1 and CDR2 sequences are LGHNA and YSLEER. The CDR3 has 18 amino acids. J lost 0 bases, V lost 2 bases, and 9 bases had no gene match.

V gene TRBV24-1 combines with J gene TRBJ2-7; TRBD1 matches 8 bases. Germline V CDR1 and CDR2: KGHDR, SFDVKD. This CDR3 has 15 amino acids. Trimming took 4 bases from V and 0 from J; bases not matched to a gene: 4. The DNA for the CDR3 is TGTGCCACCAGTGACTCAGGGGGCCTCTCCTACGAGCAGTACTTC. Amino acid sequence: CATSDSGGLSYEQYF.

J is TRBJ2-1 and V is TRBV27; 10 bases align to TRBD2. Trimming at V came to 0 bases and at J to 4 bases, leaving 3 bases not matched to a gene. The CDR3 has 16 amino acids. CDR1 is MNHEY, CDR2 SMNVEV, per germline (reference sequence). The CDR3 DNA reads as TGTGCCAGCAGTTTATCCCCGGGACTAGCGTACAATGAGCAGTTCTTC. This gives the protein CASSLSPGLAYNEQFF.

The CDR3 nucleotides read TGTGCCAGCAGTTACCCGAGAAGGGGTGCCGGGGAGCTGTTTTTT. It specifies CASSYPRRGAGELFF. The chain is built from TRBV6-2 or TRBV6-3 and TRBJ2-2, with a tentative D call TRBD1 (5 bases). Germline loops: CDR1 MNHEY, CDR2 SVGEGT. V was cut by 2 bases and J by 6 bases, with 13 bases left in between. The CDR3 contains 15 residues.

The rearrangement uses TRBV18 and TRBJ1-4; a possible D gene is TRBD1 (5 bases). This CDR3 has 14 residues. Deletions cut 8 bases from V and 3 bases from J, with 13 bases between. CDR1 and CDR2 from the germline V gene are KGHSH and LQKENI. CDR3 coding DNA: TGTGCCAGCAGGGAGGGGAGACCTAATGAAAAACTGTTTTTT. This sequence encodes CASREGRPNEKLFF.

The chain carries TRBV5-1 and TRBJ2-1; 8 nucleotides align to TRBD1. This CDR3 is 14 amino acids long. Germline V gives CDR1 SGHRS, CDR2 YFSETQ. The V gene end was trimmed by 6 bases and the J gene end by 3 bases; junction bases not matched to a gene: 5. This CDR3 reads CASKAGTGYNEQFF. Here the CDR3 DNA reads TGCGCCAGCAAAGCCGGGACAGGCTACAATGAGCAGTTCTTC.

The chain joins TRBV7-2 to TRBJ2-1; D possibly corresponds to TRBD1 (5 bases). The CDR3 covers 15 residues. V gave up 7 bases and J gave up 0 bases, with 13 bases separating them. Germline V gene data show CDR1 as SGHTA and CDR2 as FQGNSA. The CDR3 sequence is CASTPDRTSYNEQFF. The CDR3, as DNA: TGTGCCAGCACCCCAGACAGAACCTCCTACAATGAGCAGTTCTTC.

The chain carries TRBV18 and TRBJ1-1; 8 nucleotides line up with TRBD1. Germline-derived CDR1 and CDR2 are KGHSH and LQKENI. CDR3 size: 14 residues. With 3 bases clipped from V and 5 bases from J, the junction kept 5 bases outside the gene matches. CDR3 protein: CASSPYTGGTEAFF. The CDR3 coding sequence is TGTGCCAGCTCACCCTACACAGGGGGGACTGAAGCTTTCTTT.

This clone was detected a few times. Here the CDR3 DNA reads TGTGCCAGCAGCTCGGAAGGGGTGGGCACTGAAGCTTTCTTT. Its translation is CASSSEGVGTEAFF. J is TRBJ1-1 and V is TRBV5-5, with D perhaps TRBD1 (5 bases). Germline V gene data show CDR1 as SGHKS and CDR2 as YYEKEE (reference sequence). Trimming left V 3 bases short and J 4 bases short, with 13 bases between. This CDR3 has 14 residues.

This clone was picked up one time. The chain is built from TRBV28 and TRBJ1-4; perhaps TRBD1 as D (6 bases). Germline assignment: CDR1 MDHEN and CDR2 SYDVKM. There are 14 residues in the CDR3. Trimming removed 4 bases at V and 4 bases at J, with 10 bases between. The CDR3 region is CASSSRQDNEKLFF. In DNA, the CDR3 is TGTGCCAGCAGTTCTCGACAGGATAATGAAAAACTGTTTTTT.

The chain links TRBV28 to TRBJ2-5; 9 bases align to TRBD1. Germline V lookup: CDR1 MDHEN, CDR2 SYDVKM. V lost 8 bases, J lost 0 bases, and 10 bases stayed unmatched. The CDR3 sequence is 16 residues long. This CDR3 reads CASWVGGTGYQETQYF. The DNA of the CDR3 is TGTGCCAGCTGGGTGGGCGGGACAGGGTACCAAGAGACCCAGTACTTC.

The V and J genes are TRBV7-3 and TRBJ1-2; maybe TRBD1 (6 bases). Germline lookup yields CDR1 SGHTA and CDR2 FQGTGA. The V and J ends lost 5 bases and 4 bases respectively, with 20 bases between them. The CDR3 sequence is 16 residues long. CDR3 nucleotides: TGTGCCAGCAGCCCGGAAAGCAGGGGCCTCGGCTATGGCTACACCTTC. It yields the protein CASSPESRGLGYGYTF.

The rearrangement joins TRBV16 to TRBJ1-2; no definite D call. V lost 4 bases and J lost 6, with 15 bases in between. The CDR3 has 14 residues. Per the germline V gene, CDR1 is KGHSY and CDR2 is FQNENV. CDR3 protein: CASSPARGGDGYTF. DNA for the CDR3: TGTGCCAGCAGCCCAGCGAGAGGAGGCGATGGCTACACCTTC.

In its sample, this clone was seen a few times. The chain recombines TRBV6-1 with TRBJ1-5; 7 positions match TRBD1. The CDR3 spans 16 residues. V trimming: 3 bases; J trimming: 4 bases; junction bases outside the gene matches: 9. The germline V gene has CDR1 MNHNS and CDR2 SASEGT. For the CDR3, the DNA is TGTGCCAGCAGTGATGCTAGGGACAGATTAAATCAGCCCCAGCATTTT. Translation: CASSDARDRLNQPQHF.

This clone was detected once. This chain joins TRBV2 and TRBJ2-2, with D perhaps TRBD2 (6 bases). This CDR3 region has 13 residues. Between the trimmed V and J ends, which lost 5 bases and 8 bases, there was a span of 12 bases. Germline loops: CDR1 SNHLY, CDR2 FYNNEI. The DNA of the CDR3 is TGTGCCAGCAGTTTACTAGCACGGGGGGAGCTGTTTTTT. Encoded protein: CASSLLARGELFF.

This rearrangement joins TRBV2 to TRBJ1-5; D ambiguous. Germline V lookup: CDR1 SNHLY, CDR2 FYNNEI. The ends were cut back, 7 bases at V and 9 bases at J, with 13 bases in the middle. The CDR3 extends over 12 amino acids. The CDR3 spells CASMNEFPPQHF. Here the CDR3 DNA reads TGTGCCAGCATGAACGAGTTCCCGCCCCAGCATTTT.

This rearrangement joins TRBV7-2 to TRBJ2-7; 11 nucleotides line up with TRBD2. After removal of 1 base from V and 5 bases from J, the junction contained 10 bases not matched to a gene. This CDR3 comprises 17 residues. The V gene's germline CDR1 is SGHTA and CDR2 FQGNSA. CDR3 DNA sequence: TGTGCCAGCAGCTTAGGGGGCCTAGCGGGGGGCCGACACGAGCAGTACTTC. It codes for CASSLGGLAGGRHEQYF.

This sequence joins TRBV7-3 and TRBJ2-3; 12 bases map to TRBD2. The CDR3 runs to 17 residues. Germline loops: CDR1 SGHTA, CDR2 FQGTGA. Losses at the gene ends were 5 bases for V and 3 bases for J; bases not matched to a gene: 9. The DNA for the CDR3 is TGTGCCAGCAGCCCCTACAGGACTAGCGGGGCAACAGATACGCAGTATTTT. The encoded protein is CASSPYRTSGATDTQYF.

On this clone itself: The junction shows a germline mismatch at one end, possibly a read error. The chain employs TRBV7-3 and TRBJ1-2; no firm D call. The CDR3 spans 13 residues. Per germline, CDR1 SGHTA and CDR2 FQGTGA. CDR3 protein: CASSLTPGGIPSF. CDR3 in DNA: TGTGCCAGCAGCTTAACGCCGGGAGGAATACCAAGTTTC.

This chain links TRBV3-1 (or the pseudogene TRBV3-2) with TRBJ1-3; no clear D. The CDR3 has 14 amino acids. The germline V gene encodes CDR1 LGHDT and CDR2 YNNKEL (reference sequence). V was trimmed by 2 bases and J by 0 bases, leaving 5 bases between them. CDR3 nucleotide sequence: TGTGCCAGCAGCCAACACAGCTCTGGAAACACCATATATTTT. Translation gives CASSQHSSGNTIYF.

The chain joins TRBV19 to TRBJ1-5, with D possibly TRBD1 on 5 matching bases. V dropped 4 bases and J dropped 2 bases, with 12 bases sitting between them. This CDR3 region has 15 residues. Germline lookup yields CDR1 LNHDA and CDR2 SQIVND (reference sequence). CDR3 DNA: TGTGCCAGTAGTAAAACGGGGGACGGCAATCAGCCCCAGCATTTT. It is translated as CASSKTGDGNQPQHF.

The rearrangement joins TRBV5-1 to TRBJ2-5, with a weak D call TRBD1 (6 bases). This CDR3 contains 15 residues. V shed 4 bases and J shed 3 bases, with 16 bases lying between them. The germline gives CDR1 SGHRS, CDR2 YFSETQ. The CDR3 nucleotides are TGCGCCAGCAGCCTCTCCGGGACAAGTAAAGAGACCCAGTACTTC. This translates into CASSLSGTSKETQYF.

The chain carries TRBV7-6 and TRBJ1-1; 7 bases line up with TRBD1. CDR3 length: 14 residues. In germline, CDR1 is SGHVS, CDR2 FNYEAQ. The trim removed 1 base at V and 5 bases at J, leaving 4 bases unmatched. This CDR3 reads CASSLEGAGTEAFF. In nucleotides, the CDR3 is TGTGCCAGCAGCTTAGAGGGGGCAGGGACTGAAGCTTTCTTT.

The chain employs TRBV15 and TRBJ2-1, with TRBD2 identical over 12 bases. This CDR3 contains 17 residues. With V trimmed by 4 bases and J by 9 bases, 13 bases remained unmatched. Germline V gene sequence: CDR1 LNHNV, CDR2 YYDKDF (reference sequence). As DNA, the CDR3 is TGTGCCACCAGCACAGATCCACTAGCGGGGGGAATCGGTGAGCAGTTCTTC. This encodes CATSTDPLAGGIGEQFF.

The chain combines TRBV27 with TRBJ2-1; 10 bases align to TRBD1. CDR1 is MNHEY, CDR2 SMNVEV, per germline (reference sequence). The V gene end was trimmed by 7 bases and the J gene end by 5 bases; junction bases not matched to a gene: 11. The CDR3 sequence is 16 residues long. The chain's CDR3 is CASTWGTGVIHNEQFF. CDR3 in DNA: TGTGCCAGCACTTGGGGGACAGGGGTCATTCACAATGAGCAGTTCTTC.

The V call is TRBV5-6, the J call TRBJ2-7, with D tentatively TRBD2 (6 bases). V shed 7 bases and J shed 0 bases, with 14 bases lying between them. CDR1 is SGHDT, CDR2 YYEEEE, per germline. The CDR3 length is 14 residues. Written as DNA, the CDR3 is TGTGCCAGCCACCGGGACTTGGGCTCCTACGAGCAGTACTTC. Protein product: CASHRDLGSYEQYF.

The J gene is TRBJ2-1, the V gene TRBV27; 7 nucleotides align to TRBD2. The CDR3 consists of 16 residues. Germline trimming cut 7 bases from V and 4 bases from J; bases unmatched to any gene: 13. The germline CDR1 and CDR2 sequences are MNHEY and SMNVEV (reference sequence). DNA of the CDR3: TGTGCCAGCACCCAACATCTGGGCGGGGGATACAATGAGCAGTTCTTC. This codes for CASTQHLGGGYNEQFF.

The chain links TRBV5-1 to TRBJ2-7; 7 bases fit TRBD1. The CDR3 runs to 15 residues. The germline V gene has CDR1 SGHRS and CDR2 YFSETQ. The V segment lost 1 base and the J segment 1 base; nucleotides outside the gene matches: 5. CDR3 amino acids: CASSLTPGQSYEQYF. CDR3 sequence (DNA): TGCGCCAGCAGCTTGACCCCGGGACAGTCCTACGAGCAGTACTTC.

This clone was picked up one time. This chain links TRBV19 with TRBJ2-6, with D perhaps TRBD1 (5 bases). Per germline, CDR1 LNHDA and CDR2 SQIVND (reference sequence). The CDR3 has 15 residues. Trimming removed 6 bases at V and 4 bases at J, with 13 bases between. This CDR3 is CASRGHAAGANVLTF. For the CDR3, the DNA is TGTGCCAGTAGGGGGCACGCTGCCGGGGCCAACGTCCTGACTTTC.

The genes are TRBV7-9 and TRBJ2-3; the D is unclear. Germline CDR1 and CDR2: SEHNR and FQNEAQ (reference sequence). The CDR3 runs to 14 residues. V was clipped by 5 bases and J by 5 bases, with 14 bases between them. As DNA, the CDR3 is TGTGCCAGCAGCCCAGGTGCCCTTATAGATACGCAGTATTTT. Translation gives CASSPGALIDTQYF.

The chain combines TRBV5-6 with TRBJ1-2, with TRBD1 matching 8 bases. The J segment lost 2 bases and the V segment lost 5 bases, leaving 5 bases of the junction unmatched. Per the germline V gene, CDR1 is SGHDT and CDR2 is YYEEEE. The CDR3 length is 14 residues. The CDR3 protein is CASRRTGRNYGYTF. The CDR3 DNA follows: TGTGCCAGCAGGCGGACAGGGCGGAACTATGGCTACACCTTC.